This T cell receptor beta chain was captured in a study of CD8 T cells in Susac syndrome. Germline assignment: CDR1 GTSNPN and CDR2 SVGIG (reference sequence). This CDR3 is built from 13 residues. V lost 2 bases to trimming and J lost 5 bases, with 12 bases between them. CD8+ and CD4+ T cells from blood underwent TCR beta sequencing. Those who served as multiple sclerosis controls were treatment-naive patients with stable or active relapsing-remitting disease. Reverse transcription of roughly 0.5 to 1 ug RNA was performed with random hexamers. Amplification of TCR beta CDR3 spanned 54 Vbeta and 13 Jbeta via immunoSEQ multiplex PCR. TCRdb re-analysed the immunoSEQ multiplex PCR reads in MiXCR, keeping a single row per CDR3 protein. The sample has about 200,000 distinct CDR3 sequences, approximately 96% seen once.

The chain joins TRBV30 to TRBJ2-5, with D perhaps given as TRBD1 or TRBD2 (5 bases each). The TCR sequence derives from a human donor with multiple sclerosis. What was sequenced was CD4+ T cells from PBMCs. The chain's CDR3 is CAWSLGTRETQYF. The CDR3 DNA follows: TGTGCCTGGAGTCTTGGGACGCGGGAGACCCAGTACTTC.